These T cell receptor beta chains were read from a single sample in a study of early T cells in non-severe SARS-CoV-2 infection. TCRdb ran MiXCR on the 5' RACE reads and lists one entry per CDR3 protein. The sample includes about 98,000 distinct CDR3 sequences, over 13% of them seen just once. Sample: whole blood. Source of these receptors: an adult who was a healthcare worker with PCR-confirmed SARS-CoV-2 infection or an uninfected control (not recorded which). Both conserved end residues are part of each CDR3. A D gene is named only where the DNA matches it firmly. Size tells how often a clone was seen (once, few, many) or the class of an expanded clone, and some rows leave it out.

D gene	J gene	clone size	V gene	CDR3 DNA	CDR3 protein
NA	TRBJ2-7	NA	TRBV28	TGTGTCAGCATAGATTCCCCGTCCTACGAGCAGTACTTC	CVSIDSPSYEQYF
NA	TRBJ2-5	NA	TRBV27	TGTGCCAGCAGTTTCGCAGGTCCTACTCAAGAGACCCAGTACTTC	CASSFAGPTQETQYF
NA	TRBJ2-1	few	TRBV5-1	TGCGCCAGCAGCTTGGCCTCTGGCGGAACCTACAATGAGCAGTTCTTC	CASSLASGGTYNEQFF
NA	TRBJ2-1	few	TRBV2	TGTGCCAGCAGTGAAGGCGTTAGCGGAGGGTCCTACAATGAGCAGTTCTTC	CASSEGVSGGSYNEQFF
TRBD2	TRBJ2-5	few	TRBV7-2	TGTGCCAGCAGCTTAACTAGCGGGACAGAGACCCAGTACTTC	CASSLTSGTETQYF
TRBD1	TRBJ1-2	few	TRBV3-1	TGTGCCAGCAGCCAAGCCGGACAGGGCCGAAACTATGGCTACACCTTC	CASSQAGQGRNYGYTF
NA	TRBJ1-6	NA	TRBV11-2	TGTGCCAGCAGCTTAGATCCAGGGCCGAGCTATAATTCACCCCTCCACTTT	CASSLDPGPSYNSPLHF
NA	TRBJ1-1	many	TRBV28	TGTGCCACGACCGGGGGGGGCTTT	CATTGGGF
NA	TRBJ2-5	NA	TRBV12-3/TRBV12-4	TGTGCCAGCAGTGCAGGGTATGGAGAGACCCAGTACTTC	CASSAGYGETQYF
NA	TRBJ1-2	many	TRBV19	TGTGCCAGTAGTGGGGTGCTCTATGGCTACACCTTC	CASSGVLYGYTF
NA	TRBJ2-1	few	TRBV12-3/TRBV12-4	TGTGCCAGCATACGGGACACTGGGAAGGGTGAGCAGTTCTTC	CASIRDTGKGEQFF
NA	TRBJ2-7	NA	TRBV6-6	TGTGCCAGCAGTGGACTCTGGGAGCAGTACTTC	CASSGLWEQYF
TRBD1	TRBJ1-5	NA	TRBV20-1	TGCAGTGCGAGGGGGCCGGCAGGGGCTCAGCCCCAGCATTTT	CSARGPAGAQPQHF
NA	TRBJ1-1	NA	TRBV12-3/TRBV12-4	TGTGCCAGCACCGACGGAGGGGAAACTGAAGCTTTCTTT	CASTDGGETEAFF
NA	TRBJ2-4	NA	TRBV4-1	TGCGCCAGCAGCCAAGGAACCCAGGGGAAGGTGGCCAAAAACATTCAGTACTTC	CASSQGTQGKVAKNIQYF
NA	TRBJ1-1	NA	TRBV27	TGTGCCAGCAGTTTATTCGGGGGTAGGGGGACTGAAGCTTTCTTT	CASSLFGGRGTEAFF
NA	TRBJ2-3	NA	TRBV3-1	TGTGCCAGCAGCCAAGTGCAGGGGGATACGCAGTATTTT	CASSQVQGDTQYF
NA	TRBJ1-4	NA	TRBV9	TGTGCCAGCAGCGGCAGGGGCGATGAAAAACTGTTTTTT	CASSGRGDEKLFF
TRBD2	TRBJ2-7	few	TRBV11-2	TGTGCCAGCAGCCCGGTAGCGGGAGACTACGAGCAGTACTTC	CASSPVAGDYEQYF
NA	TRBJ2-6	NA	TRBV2	TGTGCCAGCAGTTCTCCCTACTCTGGGGCCAACGTCCTGACTTTC	CASSSPYSGANVLTF
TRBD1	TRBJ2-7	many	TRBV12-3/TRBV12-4	TGTGCCAGCAGTCACGGGACAGTCGAAGCCTACGAGCAGTACTTC	CASSHGTVEAYEQYF
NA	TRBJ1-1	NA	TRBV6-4	TGTGCCAGCAGTTTTGGACACCCGAACACTGAAGCTTTCTTT	CASSFGHPNTEAFF
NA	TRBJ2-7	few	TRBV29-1	TGCAGCGCTCTATCTCTGGGGAACGAGCAGTACTTC	CSALSLGNEQYF
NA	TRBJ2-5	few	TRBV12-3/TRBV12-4	TGTGCCAGCAGTTTAGTGGGACCCCCACAAGAGACCCAGTACTTC	CASSLVGPPQETQYF
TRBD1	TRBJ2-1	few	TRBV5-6	TGTGCCAGCAGCTCAACGACAGGGTGGAATGAGCAGTTCTTC	CASSSTTGWNEQFF
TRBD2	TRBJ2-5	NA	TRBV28	TGTGCCAGCAGTGCGGGGGGAGGTGTCCAAGAGACCCAGTACTTC	CASSAGGGVQETQYF
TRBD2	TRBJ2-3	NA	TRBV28	TGTGCCAGCAGTTCACTCGGACTAGCCACAGATACGCAGTATTTT	CASSSLGLATDTQYF
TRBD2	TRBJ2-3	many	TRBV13	TGTGCCAGCAGCTGGGGAGCGGGGGAAAGGGCAGATACGCAGTATTTT	CASSWGAGERADTQYF
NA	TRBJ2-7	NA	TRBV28	TGTGCCAGCAGCTACCGGGACGGGCCCTACGAGCAGTACTTC	CASSYRDGPYEQYF
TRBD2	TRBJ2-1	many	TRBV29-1	TGCAGCGCCTCCGTCCGACGGGAGGGCAATGAGCAGTTCTTC	CSASVRREGNEQFF
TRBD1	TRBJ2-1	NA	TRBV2	TGTGCCAGCAGGCGGACAGGGGGTCGGTTCGATGAGCAGTTCTTC	CASRRTGGRFDEQFF
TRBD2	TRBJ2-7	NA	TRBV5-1	TGCGCCAGCAGCTGGCGGACTAGCGGGGGTGTTTACGAGCAGTACTTC	CASSWRTSGGVYEQYF
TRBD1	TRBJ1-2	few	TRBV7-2	TGTGCCAGCAGCCCGGAACGTGAAGGGACAGGGAATCGAGGCTACACCTTC	CASSPEREGTGNRGYTF
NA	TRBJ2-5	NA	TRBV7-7	TGTGCCAGCAGCTCGGGAGTTCAAGAGACCCAGTACTTC	CASSSGVQETQYF
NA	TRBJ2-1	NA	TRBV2	TGTGCCAGCAGTTTCACCCCCTCGGTAGGTCTGAATGAGCAGTTCTTC	CASSFTPSVGLNEQFF
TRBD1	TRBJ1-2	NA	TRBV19	TGTGCCAGTAGTCCAGACCCTAGACAGGGTGGAAGTTATGGCTACACCTTC	CASSPDPRQGGSYGYTF
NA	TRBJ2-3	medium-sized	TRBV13	TGTGCCAGCACCCAAAGGGATAGCAGCACAGATACGCAGTATTTT	CASTQRDSSTDTQYF
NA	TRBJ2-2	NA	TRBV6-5	TGTGCCAGCAGCTTGTCCCCTACAGGGCCTGCGAACACCGGGGAGCTGTTTTTT	CASSLSPTGPANTGELFF
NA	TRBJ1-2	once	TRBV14	TGTGCCAGCAGAGGAACACGTGGCTATGGCTACACCTTC	CASRGTRGYGYTF
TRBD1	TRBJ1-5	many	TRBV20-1	TGCAGTGCTAGTGACAGGGGCAATAGCAATCAGCCCCAGCATTTT	CSASDRGNSNQPQHF
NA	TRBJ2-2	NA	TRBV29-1	TGCAGCGTGCCCAAGATAGCGAACACCGGGGAGCTGTTTTTT	CSVPKIANTGELFF
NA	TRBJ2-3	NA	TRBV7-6	TGTGCCAGCAGCTCGCGCGGAAAGGATAGAGGAGGCGATACGCAGTATTTT	CASSSRGKDRGGDTQYF
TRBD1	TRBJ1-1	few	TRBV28	TGTGCCAGCAGTACAACCGGGACAGGGACTGAAGCTTTCTTT	CASSTTGTGTEAFF
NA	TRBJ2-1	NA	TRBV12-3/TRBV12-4	TGTGCCAGCAGTTTAGGGGGGGCTAATGAGCAGTTCTTC	CASSLGGANEQFF
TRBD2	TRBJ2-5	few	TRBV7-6	TGTGCCAGCAGCTTTTTTGCGGGAGAAAGGCAAGAGACCCAGTACTTC	CASSFFAGERQETQYF
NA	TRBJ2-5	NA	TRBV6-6	TGTGCCAGCAGCAAGACTAGAGGAGAGACCCAGTACTTC	CASSKTRGETQYF
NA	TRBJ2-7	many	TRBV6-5	TGTGCCAGCAGTACTCAGCTCAACGAGCAGTACTTC	CASSTQLNEQYF
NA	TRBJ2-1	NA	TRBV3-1	TGTGCCAGCAGCCCCGGGGGAGAGCAGTTCTTC	CASSPGGEQFF
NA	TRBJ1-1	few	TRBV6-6	TGTGCCAGCAGTTACCCCGGACCGGCGGGCGAAGCTTTCTTT	CASSYPGPAGEAFF
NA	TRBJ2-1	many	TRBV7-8	TGTGCCAGCAGCCCCAGGCCCCCGGGATACAATGAGCAGTTCTTC	CASSPRPPGYNEQFF